The 30 T cell receptor beta chains presented below share a single source sample, sequenced in a study of OX40 agonist ivuxolimab in advanced cancers. The method was immunoSEQ multiplex PCR; TCRdb's version includes in-frame clones alone and lacks a portion of them. This sample has around 12,000 clones; 65% to 75% occur once, and the top ten carry approximately 40%. This sample comprised CD4+ or CD8+ T cells sorted from blood, obtained in a trial of the OX40 agonist ivuxolimab. These receptor sequences come from an adult with an advanced solid tumor such as melanoma, head and neck, liver or kidney cancer.

The V gene is TRBV6-1, the J gene TRBJ1-1, with unresolved D. The ends were cut back, 3 bases at V and 1 base at J, with 18 bases in the middle. Per germline, CDR1 MNHNS and CDR2 SASEGT. The CDR3 totals 17 residues. CDR3: CASSDPGLGRWNTEAFF. Here the CDR3 DNA reads TGTGCCAGCAGTGACCCGGGATTGGGGAGGTGGAACACTGAAGCTTTCTTT.

This chain links TRBV6-6 with TRBJ2-7, with D perhaps TRBD1 (6 bases). Trimming removed 5 bases at V and 2 bases at J, with 19 bases between. This CDR3 has 16 residues. CDR1 is MNHNY and CDR2 is SVGAGI in the germline V gene (reference sequence). As DNA, the CDR3 is TGTGCCAGCAGTAACGACTCAGGGGAAGGGGCCTACGAGCAGTACTTC. This translates into CASSNDSGEGAYEQYF.

The rearrangement joins TRBV7-3 to TRBJ2-3, with TRBD2 matching over 10 bases. CDR1 is SGHTA and CDR2 is FQGTGA in the germline V gene. This CDR3 spans 17 amino acids. The V gene end was trimmed by 1 base and the J gene end by 4 bases; junction bases not matched to a gene: 8. The CDR3 region has the DNA TGTGCCAGCAGCTTAATCCCTAGCGGGAGCAGCGCAGATACGCAGTATTTT. Translation gives CASSLIPSGSSADTQYF.

A few counts support this clone. V gene TRBV30 combines with J gene TRBJ2-1; 8 nucleotides match TRBD2. The V segment lost 4 bases and the J segment 16 bases; nucleotides outside the gene matches: 9. CDR1 and CDR2 (germline): GTSNPN, SVGIG (reference sequence). CDR3 length: 11 residues. The CDR3 DNA follows: TGTGCCTGGATGGAATCGGGACTAGTTTTCTTC. It codes for CAWMESGLVFF.

On this clone itself: Within the sample, other DNA sequences also encode this same CDR3. The chain is built from TRBV11-1 and TRBJ2-7; the D call may be TRBD1 or TRBD2 (5 bases each). The V and J ends lost 3 bases and 1 base respectively, with 10 bases between them. The germline V gene encodes CDR1 SGHAT and CDR2 FQDESV (reference sequence). This CDR3 is 14 amino acids long. The CDR3 protein is CASSFGTGSYEQYF. In DNA form, the CDR3 reads TGTGCCAGCAGCTTCGGGACGGGGTCCTACGAGCAGTACTTC.

This clone occurred once. The chain is built from TRBV29-1 and TRBJ1-2; 9 bases are shared with TRBD1. The germline V gene encodes CDR1 SQVTM and CDR2 ANQGSEA. The CDR3 has 14 amino acids. V dropped 6 bases and J dropped 4; count of bases not matched to a gene: 9. CDR3: CSVRGQGTSYGYTF. As DNA, the CDR3 is TGCAGCGTCCGAGGACAGGGGACGTCCTATGGCTACACCTTC.

The chain recombines TRBV20-1 with TRBJ1-2; D is unclear. This CDR3 spans 10 amino acids. V gave up 7 bases and J gave up 2 bases, with 5 bases separating them. Germline V gene data show CDR1 as DFQATT and CDR2 as SNEGSKA (reference sequence). CDR3 residues: CSVANYGYTF. CDR3 nucleotides: TGCAGTGTGGCCAACTATGGCTACACCTTC.

This clone was detected only a few times. Germline is not matched at one junction end, which may reflect a read error. The chain has TRBV5-1 and TRBJ2-7; D could derive from TRBD1 or TRBD2 (5 bases each). Looked up from germline, CDR1 is SGHRS and CDR2 is YFSETQ. This CDR3 is built from 15 residues. CDR3: CASSLMVFGGYEQYF. Here the CDR3 DNA reads TGTGCCAGCAGCTTGATGGTTTTTGGGGGCTACGAGCAGTACTTC.

The gene calls are TRBV10-1 and TRBJ2-2; 8 bases align to TRBD1. The trim removed 0 bases at V and 3 bases at J, leaving 0 bases unmatched. This CDR3 region has 15 residues. Germline V gene sequence: CDR1 WNHNN, CDR2 SYGVQD (reference sequence). This chain's CDR3 is CASSESDRDTGELFF. In nucleotides, the CDR3 is TGCGCCAGCAGTGAGTCGGACAGGGACACCGGGGAGCTGTTTTTT.

This chain joins TRBV30 and TRBJ2-7, with D perhaps being TRBD1 or TRBD2 (5 bases each). V was shortened by 3 bases and J by 3 bases, with 12 bases between the two germline ends. The CDR3 loop spans 13 amino acids. The V gene's germline CDR1 is GTSNPN and CDR2 SVGIG (reference sequence). CDR3 amino acids: CAWSGAGHYEQYF. In DNA, the CDR3 is TGTGCCTGGAGCGGGGCGGGTCACTACGAGCAGTACTTC.

This clone was detected only a few times. The chain carries TRBV11-2 and TRBJ2-5, with 9 bases lining up with TRBD1. CDR1 SGHAT and CDR2 FQNNGV come from the germline V gene. The CDR3 contains 15 residues. V was clipped by 3 bases and J by 1 base; unmatched bases: 3. The DNA for the CDR3 is TGTGCCAGCAGCTTGACAGGGGGAATCCAAGAGACCCAGTACTTC. Translation gives CASSLTGGIQETQYF.

This rearrangement joins TRBV16 to TRBJ1-5; tentatively, D is TRBD1 (5 bases). The CDR3 spans 15 residues. CDR1 is KGHSY, CDR2 FQNENV, per germline. The V end was cut by 0 bases, the J end by 6 bases, with 12 bases between. CDR3 region: CASSQSIGGGQPQHF. CDR3 in DNA: TGTGCCAGCAGCCAATCGATCGGGGGAGGTCAGCCCCAGCATTTT.

The rearrangement links TRBV7-6 to TRBJ2-1, with TRBD1 matching 7 bases. Germline V CDR1 and CDR2: SGHVS, FNYEAQ. CDR3 length equals 14 residues. With V trimmed by 3 bases and J by 6 bases, 5 bases remained unmatched. CDR3 DNA: TGTGCCAGCAGCTTTACAGGGGTGGCCAATGAGCAGTTCTTC. This translates into CASSFTGVANEQFF.

The chain combines TRBV15 with TRBJ2-3, with 10 nucleotides matching TRBD2. Trimming cost V 0 bases and J 3 bases; bases outside gene matches: 6. Germline assignment: CDR1 LNHNV and CDR2 YYDKDF (reference sequence). The CDR3 consists of 17 residues. The DNA for the CDR3 is TGTGCCACCAGCAGAGATATGCTAGCGGGGGAGACAGATACGCAGTATTTT. Translated: CATSRDMLAGETDTQYF.

This sequence joins TRBV6-4 and TRBJ2-7; no reliable D call. Between the trimmed V and J ends, which lost 0 bases and 2 bases, there was a span of 5 bases. This CDR3 is built from 13 residues. Germline values: CDR1 MRHNA, CDR2 SNTAGT. The CDR3: CASSDSKTYEQYF. The CDR3 DNA follows: TGTGCCAGCAGTGACTCCAAAACCTACGAGCAGTACTTC.

The chain has TRBV5-5 and TRBJ1-1, with a possible D match to TRBD1 (6 bases). Looked up from germline, CDR1 is SGHKS and CDR2 is YYEKEE (reference sequence). V was clipped by 4 bases and J by 2 bases, with 12 bases between them. The CDR3 covers 14 residues. The CDR3 spells CASSLGQINTEAFF. In nucleotides, the CDR3 is TGTGCCAGCAGCCTAGGACAGATAAACACTGAAGCTTTCTTT.

In this sample, this clone turned up a few times. This chain links TRBV10-3 with TRBJ2-5, with D unresolved. The V end lost 1 base, the J end lost 5 bases, and 11 bases lay between the germline ends. Germline CDR1 ENHRY, CDR2 SYGVKD. The CDR3 contains 14 residues. CDR3 region: CAISEFGSSETQYF. CDR3 nucleotides: TGTGCCATCAGTGAGTTCGGCTCTTCGGAGACCCAGTACTTC.

Written as DNA, the CDR3 is TGTGCCAGCAGCTGGGATTCAGCGAAGGCCCAGTACTTC. Translated: CASSWDSAKAQYF. The chain is built from TRBV5-6 and TRBJ2-5; D is uncertain. Germline V gene lookup returns CDR1 SGHDT and CDR2 YYEEEE. V was clipped by 3 bases and J by 9 bases, with 15 bases between them. CDR3 length: 13 amino acids.

The chain employs TRBV15 and TRBJ1-4; D might be TRBD1 (6 bases). This CDR3 has 14 amino acids. Between the trimmed V and J ends, which lost 5 bases and 6 bases, there was a span of 13 bases. CDR1 is LNHNV and CDR2 is YYDKDF in the germline V gene (reference sequence). DNA of the CDR3: TGTGCCACCAGCTCTCCTGGGGGCTATGAAAAACTGTTTTTT. As protein: CATSSPGGYEKLFF. The full variable domain, completed using reference TRBV15 and TRBJ1-4, is DAMVIQNPRYQVTQFGKPVTLSCSQTLNHNVMYWYQQKSSQAPKLLFHYYDKDFNNEADTPDNFQSRRPNTSFCFLDIRSPGLGDTAMYLCATSSPGGYEKLFFGSGTQLSVL.

This clone was picked up a small number of times. The chain has TRBV5-1 and TRBJ2-2; 7 bases match TRBD1. V gave up 2 bases and J gave up 16 bases; unmatched junction bases: 5. CDR3 length equals 11 residues. Looked up from germline, CDR1 is SGHRS and CDR2 is YFSETQ. CDR3 DNA sequence: TGCGCCAGCAGCTTAGGGACAGATCAGTTTTTT. It specifies CASSLGTDQFF.

V and J are TRBV28 and TRBJ1-2, with 9 nucleotides matching TRBD1. The length of the CDR3 is 13 residues. J was trimmed by 10 bases and V by 3 bases; bases with no gene match: 6. Germline assignment: CDR1 MDHEN and CDR2 SYDVKM. The DNA for the CDR3 is TGTGCCAGCAGTTTCCCTGGACAGGGGTCCTACACCTTC. Amino acids: CASSFPGQGSYTF.

The V gene is TRBV27, the J gene TRBJ2-4; D possibly matches TRBD1 or TRBD2 (5 bases each). The CDR3 is 16 amino acids. V was cut by 5 bases and J by 2 bases, with 16 bases left in between. CDR1 and CDR2 from the germline V gene are MNHEY and SMNVEV (reference sequence). The CDR3 bases are TGTGCCAGCAGTCTGACAGTTTCGGGGACCAAAAACATTCAGTACTTC. Translation: CASSLTVSGTKNIQYF.

The genes are TRBV4-3 and TRBJ2-1; D is unresolved. Per the germline V gene, CDR1 is LGHNA and CDR2 is YSLEER. This CDR3 is built from 14 residues. Trimming pared 3 bases from V and 8 bases from J, leaving 14 bases between. The DNA of the CDR3 is TGCGCCAGCAGCCAGAGCTCCCTGTTCGATGAGCAGTTCTTC. Its protein is CASSQSSLFDEQFF.

The chain carries TRBV27 and TRBJ2-1; D call uncertain. CDR1 is MNHEY and CDR2 is SMNVEV in the germline V gene (reference sequence). Trimming removed 5 bases at V and 5 bases at J, with 7 bases between. The CDR3 spans 12 residues. CDR3 bases: TGTGCCAGCAGTCGAAGGAACAATGAGCAGTTCTTC. Translated: CASSRRNNEQFF.

This clone was observed a few times. J is TRBJ1-1 and V is TRBV6-6; D unclear. Looked up from germline, CDR1 is MNHNY and CDR2 is SVGAGI (reference sequence). This CDR3 has 10 amino acids. With 8 bases removed from V and 11 bases from J, the gap between germline ends came to 12 bases. CDR3 sequence (DNA): TGTGCCAGCGGTGAAGGGTCGGCTTTCTTT. Translation gives CASGEGSAFF.

The chain joins TRBV7-9 to TRBJ2-7, with D hard to call. The CDR3 sequence is 12 residues long. Trimming stripped 5 bases from V and 7 bases from J, with 12 bases between. In germline, CDR1 is SEHNR, CDR2 FQNEAQ (reference sequence). CDR3 DNA: TGTGCCAGCAGCCCCCCCGCGAGGGAGCAGTACTTC. Translating gives CASSPPAREQYF.

The chain employs TRBV5-4 and TRBJ1-2; D is unresolved. Germline V gives CDR1 SGHNT, CDR2 YYREEE (reference sequence). The CDR3 is 13 residues long. V was shortened by 4 bases and J by 4 bases, with 11 bases between the two germline ends. The CDR3 sequence is CASSTSSTYGYTF. Written as DNA, the CDR3 is TGTGCCAGCAGCACCAGTTCAACCTATGGCTACACCTTC.

This clone is classed as medium-sized. This rearrangement joins TRBV30 to TRBJ1-1; TRBD1 matches 7 bases. Trimming at V came to 0 bases and at J to 3 bases, leaving 7 bases not matched to a gene. The germline CDR1 and CDR2 sequences are GTSNPN and SVGIG (reference sequence). The CDR3 runs 15 residues. The CDR3 DNA sequence: TGTGCCTGGAGTGTACTGGCAGGGGGGTACACTGAAGCTTTCTTT. It yields the protein CAWSVLAGGYTEAFF.

The genes are TRBV28 and TRBJ1-1; TRBD1 aligns across 8 bases. CDR1 is MDHEN, CDR2 SYDVKM, per germline. J lost 1 base, V lost 2 bases, and 3 bases had no gene match. This CDR3 is 15 amino acids long. CDR3 amino acids: CASSLTGTGNTEAFF. In DNA, the CDR3 is TGTGCCAGCAGTTTAACCGGGACAGGGAACACTGAAGCTTTCTTT.

The chain employs TRBV7-3 and TRBJ2-3, with a weak D call TRBD2 (5 bases). The CDR3 consists of 17 residues. Germline lookup yields CDR1 SGHTA and CDR2 FQGTGA. Trimming took 0 bases from V and 1 from J, leaving 14 bases between them. The CDR3 nucleotides are TGTGCCAGCAGCTTAACGACCGGGGAGTTGGGCACAGATACGCAGTATTTT. This encodes CASSLTTGELGTDTQYF.